The next 22 T cell receptor beta chains were all read from a single sample in a study of T-cell reconstitution after alpha-beta-depleted transplantation in children. A library of TCRbeta sequences, prepared with unique molecular identifiers, was generated. MiXCR, applied by TCRdb to the PCR reads, yields one record per CDR3 protein. This sample carries 15,000 to 20,000 distinct CDR3 sequences, roughly 4.7% of them seen once, and the ten largest clones take around 6.6%. Sequenced here: PBMCs, sampled before TCRalphabeta/CD19-depleted stem cell transplant. The receptor source for this set is a boy aged 5-17 years with acute lymphoblastic leukemia, due to receive a stem cell transplant.

This clonotype was observed at least ten times. The chain joins TRBV5-5 to TRBJ1-2; the D is unclear. The CDR3 has 14 residues. Germline CDR1 SGHKS, CDR2 YYEKEE (reference sequence). The germline V and J ends were trimmed by 7 bases and 4 bases, with 17 bases remaining between them. In nucleotides, the CDR3 is TGTGCCAGCTTCCCATGGGGTTTAAGCTATGGCTACACCTTC. This gives the protein CASFPWGLSYGYTF.

This clonotype was observed at least ten times. Mismatch with germline at one junction end may stem from a read error. The chain is built from TRBV28 and TRBJ2-5, with D possibly matching TRBD1 (6 bases). Germline values: CDR1 MDHEN, CDR2 SYDVKM. The CDR3 runs 12 residues. In nucleotides, the CDR3 is TGCGCCACAGGGATCCTCCAAGAGACCCAGTACTTC. Protein sequence: CATGILQETQYF.

This clonotype was seen ten or more times. The rearrangement links TRBV10-3 to TRBJ1-5; weak D call: TRBD1 (5 bases). The CDR3 runs 13 residues. CDR1 is ENHRY and CDR2 is SYGVKD in the germline V gene. The V gene lost 8 bases and the J gene lost 3 bases, with 11 bases spanning the gap. The CDR3, as DNA: TGTGCCATCGGCGACAGTACCAATCAGCCCCAGCATTTT. Residues: CAIGDSTNQPQHF.

This clonotype was detected many times. The chain joins TRBV28 to TRBJ2-7; 7 positions match TRBD1. This CDR3 spans 14 amino acids. CDR1 and CDR2 from the germline V gene are MDHEN and SYDVKM. The V and J ends lost 6 bases and 0 bases, in that order; junction bases with no gene match: 5. Written as DNA, the CDR3 is TGTGCCAGCAGAGGACAGGTCCACTCCTACGAGCAGTACTTC. Its translation is CASRGQVHSYEQYF.

This clonotype was counted at least ten times. The CDR3 sequence: CASSFVGGQEEQFF. For the CDR3, the DNA is TGTGCCAGCAGCTTTGTGGGAGGGCAGGAAGAGCAGTTCTTC. The V call is TRBV7-2, the J call TRBJ2-1; 7 positions agree with TRBD2. Germline values: CDR1 SGHTA, CDR2 FQGNSA. CDR3 length: 14 residues. J lost 10 bases, V lost 3 bases, and 9 bases had no gene match. Variable domain in full (rest from reference TRBV7-2 and TRBJ2-1): GAGVSQSPSNKVTEKGKDVELRCDPISGHTALYWYRQSLGQGLEFLIYFQGNSAPDKSGLPSDRFSAERTGGSVSTLTIQRTQQEDSAVYLCASSFVGGQEEQFFGPGTRLTVL.

This clonotype appeared many times. The chain couples TRBV11-3 to TRBJ1-1, with a weak D call TRBD1 (5 bases). V gave up 3 bases and J gave up 1 base, with 9 bases separating them. In germline, CDR1 is SGHNT, CDR2 YENEEA. The CDR3 spans 14 residues. The chain's CDR3 is CASSFGGTNTEAFF. CDR3 DNA sequence: TGTGCCAGCAGCTTCGGGGGGACGAACACTGAAGCTTTCTTT.

This clonotype was counted at least ten times. The chain joins TRBV3-1 to TRBJ2-3; no definite D call. The CDR3 runs 12 residues. Trimming shortened V by 4 bases and J by 6 bases, and 8 bases separated the two germline ends. In germline, CDR1 is LGHDT, CDR2 YNNKEL (reference sequence). In DNA, the CDR3 is TGTGCCAGCAGCCTATTTGGGGATACGCAGTATTTT. Translating it yields CASSLFGDTQYF.

This clonotype was seen ten or more times. This chain connects TRBV28 to TRBJ1-2, with 8 bases identical to TRBD1. CDR1 is MDHEN and CDR2 is SYDVKM in the germline V gene. The ends lost 4 bases at V and 12 bases at J; junction bases unmatched: 10. The CDR3 totals 13 residues. Written as DNA, the CDR3 is TGTGCCAGCAGTTGGATTGACGGACAGGGCGACACCTTC. Its translation is CASSWIDGQGDTF.

This clonotype was seen only a few times. V gene TRBV18 combines with J gene TRBJ1-4; 9 bases are shared with TRBD1. The CDR3 totals 16 residues. V was clipped by 3 bases and J by 5 bases; unmatched bases: 7. Germline CDR1 is KGHSH and CDR2 is LQKENI. For the CDR3, the DNA is TGTGCCAGCTCACCCCGAGGGACAGGGCTGAATGAAAAACTGTTTTTT. Protein: CASSPRGTGLNEKLFF.

The sample holds many counts of this clonotype. This sequence joins TRBV4-3 and TRBJ1-4; D not certain. The CDR3 is 14 residues long. CDR1 LGHNA and CDR2 YSLEER come from the germline V gene. The ends were cut back, 4 bases at V and 7 bases at J, with 13 bases in the middle. The CDR3 DNA reads TGCGCCAGCAGCCTGACGGGGTTTGGTGAAAAACTGTTTTTT. Translation gives CASSLTGFGEKLFF.

This clonotype was recorded at least ten times. The chain joins TRBV4-1 to TRBJ2-3; TRBD2 aligns across 11 bases. This CDR3 spans 15 amino acids. Germline V lookup: CDR1 MGHRA, CDR2 YSYEKL. V dropped 6 bases and J dropped 4; count of bases not matched to a gene: 6. The CDR3: CASRPSGGFADTQYF. Written as DNA, the CDR3 is TGCGCCAGCAGGCCTAGCGGGGGGTTCGCAGATACGCAGTATTTT.

This clonotype was recorded at least ten times. The genes are TRBV24-1 and TRBJ2-5; D may be TRBD2 (7 bases). CDR3 size: 15 residues. Germline loops: CDR1 KGHDR, CDR2 SFDVKD. V was trimmed by 4 bases and J by 3 bases, leaving 14 bases between them. CDR3 sequence (DNA): TGTGCCACCAGTGAAAGGAGGGAGGGGGAAGAGACCCAGTACTTC. Translated: CATSERREGEETQYF.

This clonotype came up many times. The V gene is TRBV28, the J gene TRBJ1-2, with 7 bases matching TRBD1. V lost 5 bases and J lost 11; bases outside the gene matches: 8. This CDR3 is 12 amino acids long. Germline lookup yields CDR1 MDHEN and CDR2 SYDVKM. CDR3 nucleotide sequence: TGTGCCAGCAGTGGGGACAGCCCCCAATACACCTTC. It is translated as CASSGDSPQYTF.

This clonotype was seen repeatedly, ten times or more. The chain combines TRBV28 with TRBJ1-1, with D possibly TRBD1 on 5 matching bases. The CDR3 runs to 14 residues. Germline CDR1 and CDR2: MDHEN and SYDVKM. Trimming cost V 7 bases and J 4 bases, with 16 bases left between them. The CDR3 DNA is TGTGCCAGCATTCCGGGGGGTCCCGGCACTGAAGCTTTCTTT. Encoded protein: CASIPGGPGTEAFF.

Worth noting for this clonotype: Possible read error: a much larger clone is one base away. V is TRBV3-1 and J is TRBJ2-6, with 10 bases lining up with TRBD2. This CDR3 has 19 amino acids. Germline V gene data show CDR1 as LGHDT and CDR2 as YNNKEL (reference sequence). The chain's CDR3 is CATSPEEREGSSGANVLTF. The DNA of the CDR3 is TGTGCCACCAGCCCTGAAGAGCGGGAGGGTAGCTCTGGGGCCAACGTCCTGACTTTC.

This clonotype has at least ten counts. The chain has TRBV11-2 and TRBJ1-5; unclear D gene. This CDR3 spans 14 amino acids. V was shortened by 5 bases and J by 1 base, with 9 bases between the two germline ends. In germline, CDR1 is SGHAT, CDR2 FQNNGV. The CDR3 loop reads CASSLSGSNQPQHF. CDR3 nucleotides: TGTGCCAGCAGCCTCTCTGGGAGCAATCAGCCCCAGCATTTT.

This clonotype has at least ten counts. This rearrangement joins TRBV7-6 to TRBJ1-2; TRBD1 aligns across 8 bases. Germline CDR1 reads SGHVS; CDR2 reads FNYEAQ. The CDR3 extends over 13 amino acids. V trimming: 5 bases; J trimming: 5 bases; junction bases outside the gene matches: 4. The CDR3 DNA reads as TGTGCCAGCAGCCGTGACAGGGGTTATGGCTACACCTTC. Its protein is CASSRDRGYGYTF.

In this sample, this clonotype turned up many times. The chain joins TRBV27 to TRBJ2-7; possible D gene TRBD2, 5 bases. Trimming removed 2 bases at V and 7 bases at J, with 12 bases between. CDR3 length equals 13 residues. CDR1 and CDR2 (germline): MNHEY, SMNVEV (reference sequence). Here the CDR3 DNA reads TGTGCCAGCAGTTTACAGAGGGATTTGGAGCAGTACTTC. It specifies CASSLQRDLEQYF.

At least ten counts were recorded for this clonotype. This CDR3 reads CASSQGSGALTYEQYF. The CDR3 DNA is TGCGCCAGCAGCCAAGGATCAGGCGCACTAACCTACGAGCAGTACTTC. The chain carries TRBV4-3 and TRBJ2-7; no reliable D call. Germline V gene data show CDR1 as LGHNA and CDR2 as YSLEER. This CDR3 comprises 16 residues. V lost 1 base to trimming and J lost 2 bases, with 15 bases between them.

This clonotype is medium-sized within its sample. CDR3 in DNA: TGCAGCGTGGGGGGCGACACCGGGGAGCTGTTTTTT. Its protein is CSVGGDTGELFF. The chain has TRBV29-1 and TRBJ2-2; D possibly matches TRBD1 or TRBD2 (6 bases each). V lost 6 bases and J 3 bases, leaving 8 bases between the germline ends. Germline-derived CDR1 and CDR2 are SQVTM and ANQGSEA. CDR3 length: 12 residues.

This clonotype is categorized as medium-sized. An end of the junction differs from the germline gene, which may be a read error. The chain combines TRBV9 with TRBJ2-2; D not resolved. CDR3 size: 12 residues. Germline CDR1 is SGDLS and CDR2 is YYNGEE. This CDR3 is CASTVGTGELFF. In DNA form, the CDR3 reads TGTGCCAGCACCGTAGGGACCGGGGAGCTGTTTTTT.

Ten or more counts support this clonotype. V and J are TRBV2 and TRBJ2-2; 11 bases are a match to TRBD2. CDR1 is SNHLY and CDR2 is FYNNEI in the germline V gene. The CDR3 totals 17 residues. J lost 3 bases, V lost 6 bases, and 9 bases had no gene match. The CDR3, as DNA: TGTGCCAGCAGGCCGGGACTAGCGGCCTCTTACACCGGGGAGCTGTTTTTT. Translation gives CASRPGLAASYTGELFF. Drawing the rest from reference TRBV2 and TRBJ2-2, the complete variable domain is EPEVTQTPSHQVTQMGQEVILRCVPISNHLYFYWYRQILGQKVEFLVSFYNNEISEKSEIFDDQFSVERPDGSNFTLKIRSTKLEDSAMYFCASRPGLAASYTGELFFGEGSRLTVL.